A single TCR beta chain is shown here with its context. Germline values: CDR1 LGHDT, CDR2 YNNKEL (reference sequence). V gave up 4 bases and J gave up 1 base; unmatched junction bases: 6. This CDR3 comprises 15 residues. This entry belongs to a study of blood T cell repertoires in COVID-19. The overall study: Donors in the United States, Italy and Spain gave samples during acute or convalescent COVID-19. From T cells, B-cell-depleted T cells, or PBMCs came the material, which was cDNA or gDNA.

Per the original data handling: Reference gene primer amplification in the assay estimated nucleated cell counts. Here immunoSEQ multiplex PCR was the method, and the copy in TCRdb shows in-frame clones only, minus some. V and J calls and clone size are those listed in that table; D and trimming were worked out from the DNA. In the table there are about 490,000 clones, approximately 85% of which are singletons. The sample comprised peripheral blood. This chain joins TRBV3-1 (or the pseudogene TRBV3-2) and TRBJ2-5, with TRBD1 identical over 7 bases. The source of this sequence is a human donor in a cohort sampled during active COVID-19. The CDR3 DNA follows: TGTGCCAGCAGCCGATCACAGGGGCCCCAAGAGACCCAGTACTTC. Its translation is CASSRSQGPQETQYF.